This T cell receptor beta chain was captured in a study of early T cells in non-severe SARS-CoV-2 infection (dated by TCRdb to about 2021). At the level of the whole study: Because TCR sequencing relied on bulk RNA taken from unsorted whole blood, pairing of alpha and beta chains was not possible.

Library generation was performed with 5' RACE. Sequencing used a NextSeq 500. To correct for sequencing error and PCR bias, the TCR library protocol tagged individual cDNA molecules with unique molecular identifiers. TCR alpha and beta chains were both sequenced, and the abundances of alpha and beta sequences in each sample were closely correlated with each other. From the authors' description of their analysis: Decombinator V4 was used to perform V gene, J gene and CDR3 annotation of TCR sequences. TCRs were defined as expanded if a significant change between any two time points was detected under a Poisson model with p below 0.0001. TCR abundances were normalised to the total number of TCRs sequenced per sample and were expressed as counts per million. TRAV1-2 paired with TRAJ12, TRAJ20 or TRAJ33 defined MAIT TCRs, while TRAV10 paired with TRAJ18 defined iNKT TCRs. VDJdb, accessed 1 November 2021, was searched for CMV, EBV and SARS-CoV-2 annotated TCRs, excluding TCRs annotated for multiple antigens. TCRdb reprocessing: public reads trimmed at Q25 with fastp, clones called with MiXCR, in-frame beta chains kept. Each CDR3 protein gets just one entry, which takes the most common genes and DNA from the rows behind it. What appears here as the V and J calls and clone size reflects TCRdb's work, not the paper's. The sample yields more than 25,000 distinct CDR3 sequences; about 6.1% were counted once. Jointly, the top ten make up 5.8% of the sample.

This clonotype appeared many times. The clone's antigen remains unknown. No clone much larger than this one lies a single base away; base qualities are absent. Paper-wide results and their limitations: VDJdb matching was skewed toward anti-spike CD8 responses and likely underestimated virus-specific expansions by missing private and CD4 specificities.

The CDR3 contains 10 residues, cysteine and phenylalanine counted. Of all the DNA, just the CDR3 is kept, 30 bases in frame from base 1. The study was a case-control design nested within a healthcare worker cohort in London, UK, with weekly nasopharyngeal swab PCR tests and blood sampling. Healthcare workers were enrolled in the week of the UK lockdown, from 23 to 31 March 2020, and were followed every week for up to roughly 15 weeks. The sequence is built from TRBV1 and TRBJ2-3. TRBV1 is described as a pseudogene. This sequence originates from an adult who was a healthcare worker with PCR-confirmed SARS-CoV-2 infection or an uninfected control (not recorded which). The source material was whole blood. For the CDR3, the sequence is CTSSLNTQYF. The nucleotides are TGCACCAGCAGCCTCAATACGCAGTATTTT.